A selection of T cell receptor beta chains follows, all from one sample in a study of shared clonotypes between healthy human individuals. Method: immunoSEQ multiplex PCR; TCRdb's copy keeps in-frame clones and lacks some. The data contain 600,000 or so clones, roughly 98% of them singletons. Sequencing was performed on naive CD8+ T cells sorted from blood. All receptors come from a man aged 25 to 40 in good health. The CDR3 runs from the conserved cysteine through the conserved F or W. A D gene is named only where the DNA matches it firmly. A clone size is listed for some rows: how often the clone was seen (once, few, many), or a class if it is expanded.

clone_size	v_call	j_call	d_call	cdr3_nt	cdr3_aa
NA	TRBV27	TRBJ2-1	TRBD1	TGTGCCAGCAGTTCAGGACAGGGTCCCAACAATGAGCAGTTCTTC	CASSSGQGPNNEQFF
once	TRBV10-3	TRBJ2-1	NA	TGTGCCATCGGCGCGGGGTATAATGAGCAGTTCTTC	CAIGAGYNEQFF
NA	TRBV7-9	TRBJ2-2	TRBD2	TGTGCCAGCATACGACTAGCGGGGTCGAACACCGGGGAGCTGTTTTTT	CASIRLAGSNTGELFF
NA	TRBV9	TRBJ2-5	TRBD1	TGTGCCAGCAGCGCATGGGACAGGGCTACGGAGACCCAGTACTTC	CASSAWDRATETQYF
NA	TRBV7-6	TRBJ2-1	TRBD2	TGTGCCAGCAGCTTACGACTAGCGGGAGGCCCGGGAAATGAGCAGTTCTTC	CASSLRLAGGPGNEQFF
NA	TRBV7-9	TRBJ2-1	TRBD1	TGTGCCAGCAGCCCAGGGGGTTCCTACAATGAGCAGTTCTTC	CASSPGGSYNEQFF
NA	TRBV20-1	TRBJ2-1	NA	TGCAGTGCTCGGGAGCAGTTCTTC	CSAREQFF
NA	TRBV5-8	TRBJ2-1	TRBD1	TGTGCCAGCAGCTTGTTCGGGACAGGGGTAATCAATGAGCAGTTCTTC	CASSLFGTGVINEQFF
NA	TRBV7-9	TRBJ2-1	NA	TGTGCCAGCAGGATAGAGCTCCGGGGGGCTGCGTACAATGAGCAGTTCTTC	CASRIELRGAAYNEQFF
NA	TRBV7-9	TRBJ1-5	NA	TGTGCCAGCAGCCCCGAGGGATCCAATCAGCCCCAGCATTTT	CASSPEGSNQPQHF
NA	TRBV7-9	TRBJ2-7	NA	TGTGCCAGCAGCTTAGACAGGGGAGGACCCTACGAGCAGTACTTC	CASSLDRGGPYEQYF
NA	TRBV11-2	TRBJ2-2	NA	TGTGCCAGCAGCTTAGTCGGAACCGGGGAGCTGTTTTTT	CASSLVGTGELFF
NA	TRBV27	TRBJ2-7	NA	TGTGCCAGCAGCGCGGAAACGGCCAGCTACGAGCAGTACTTC	CASSAETASYEQYF
NA	TRBV7-9	TRBJ1-5	NA	TGTGCCAGCAGCTTAGGACGTGGCAATCAGCCCCAGCATTTT	CASSLGRGNQPQHF
NA	TRBV29-1	TRBJ2-7	NA	TGCAGCGTTGGCGCGGACAACTCCTACGAGCAGTACTTC	CSVGADNSYEQYF
NA	TRBV13	TRBJ1-1	NA	TGTGCCAGCAGCCCCGAGAGTAACACTGAAGCTTTCTTT	CASSPESNTEAFF
NA	TRBV28	TRBJ1-5	NA	TGTGCCAGCAGTTTGTTAGCGGTCAATCAGCCCCAGCATTTT	CASSLLAVNQPQHF
NA	TRBV9	TRBJ2-5	NA	TGTGCCAGCAGCGCAGGCGCCGGACCGGGACCAATGGAGACCCAGTACTTC	CASSAGAGPGPMETQYF
once	TRBV13	TRBJ1-4	NA	TGTGCCAGCAGTTTAAGAGCAACTAATGAAAAACTGTTTTTT	CASSLRATNEKLFF
NA	TRBV11-2	TRBJ1-2	NA	TGTGCCAGCAGCTTAGCCGGACCTGATGGCTACACCTTC	CASSLAGPDGYTF
NA	TRBV27	TRBJ2-3	TRBD2	TGTGCCAGCAGTCTAGGGACTAGCGGGAGAGCAGATACGCAGTATTTT	CASSLGTSGRADTQYF
NA	TRBV19	TRBJ2-7	NA	TGTGCCAGTAGCCTCAAGGGCCTAACCTACGAGCAGTACTTC	CASSLKGLTYEQYF
NA	TRBV7-9	TRBJ1-5	NA	TGTGCCAGCAGCTCCCCGGGGGGCAATCAGCCCCAGCATTTT	CASSSPGGNQPQHF
NA	TRBV7-2	TRBJ2-7	TRBD1	TGTGCCAGCAGCTTCGCGGGACAGGCTTACGAGCAGTACTTC	CASSFAGQAYEQYF
NA	TRBV6-6	TRBJ2-1	TRBD2	TGTGCCAGCAGTTACTCGGCGGGAGAGGCGAATGAGCAGTTCTTC	CASSYSAGEANEQFF
NA	TRBV9	TRBJ2-1	TRBD1	TGTGCCAGCAGCAGCAGGGGGAGCCCCTACAATGAGCAGTTCTTC	CASSSRGSPYNEQFF
NA	TRBV7-9	TRBJ1-2	NA	TGTGCCAGCAGTGGACAGAACTATGGCTACACCTTC	CASSGQNYGYTF
NA	TRBV6-1	TRBJ2-1	TRBD2	TGTGCCAGCAGTGATAATACACTAGCGGGAGGGGGTGAGCAGTTCTTC	CASSDNTLAGGGEQFF
NA	TRBV7-8	TRBJ2-1	TRBD2	TGTGCCAGCAGCTTACTTTTGACTAGCCGTGCTGAGCAGTTCTTC	CASSLLLTSRAEQFF
once	TRBV10-3	TRBJ1-5	NA	TGTGCCATCAGTGAGTTCGGACGAGGGAATCAGCCCCAGCATTTT	CAISEFGRGNQPQHF
NA	TRBV4-3	TRBJ2-7	NA	TGCGCCAGCAGCCAAGAAAAGGCTAGCCGTTACGAGCAGTACTTC	CASSQEKASRYEQYF
NA	TRBV27	TRBJ1-5	NA	TGTGCCAGCAGTTTAGGACGGTACAATCAGCCCCAGCATTTT	CASSLGRYNQPQHF